This entry features one T cell receptor beta chain sequence. This sample is part of a study of cytomegalovirus exposure and HLA in healthy donors. A multiplex PCR was run with 60 Vbeta primers and 13 Jbeta primers. Method: immunoSEQ multiplex PCR; TCRdb's copy keeps in-frame clones and lacks some. The table includes some 95,000 clones, 60% to 85% detected once. Germline loops: CDR1 LNHNV, CDR2 YYDKDF (reference sequence). V was pared by 4 bases and J by 0 bases, with 5 bases of the junction left unmatched. The CDR3 is 15 residues long. The TCR was taken from a woman aged 35 to 49 in good health and CMV-seronegative. The chain uses TRBV15 and TRBJ1-2; TRBD1 aligns across 7 bases. Sequenced input: PBMCs. The CDR3 nucleotides read TGTGCCACCAGCACCGGACAGGCAGCTAACTATGGCTACACCTTC. Protein sequence: CATSTGQAANYGYTF.